A single sample is the source of the 21 T cell receptor beta chains below, sequenced in a study of beta chain features in type 1 diabetes. Expressed TCRB transcripts were sequenced, since all the RNA that had been isolated was reverse transcribed. The method was immunoSEQ multiplex PCR; TCRdb's version includes in-frame clones alone and lacks a portion of them. The data hold around 400,000 clones, with around an eighth observed a single time. Sequencing used naive CD4+ T cells from blood. Every receptor here comes from a man between 18 and 29 years old in good health.

This clone has a handful of counts. As DNA, the CDR3 is TGTGCCAGCAGTCCTCCCGGGGGACAGCTCAATGAGCAGTTCTTC. This encodes CASSPPGGQLNEQFF. J is TRBJ2-1 and V is TRBV28; D might be TRBD1 (7 bases). V lost 5 bases and J lost 6, with 17 bases in between. CDR3 length: 15 amino acids. The V gene's germline CDR1 is MDHEN and CDR2 SYDVKM.

This clone has just a few counts. V is TRBV5-1 and J is TRBJ2-1; 7 bases line up with TRBD2. This CDR3 region has 17 residues. Trimming removed 0 bases from V and 1 base from J; junction bases left unmatched: 7. Germline V CDR1 and CDR2: SGHRS, YFSETQ. CDR3 DNA sequence: TGCGCCAGCAGCTTGGTGGTCAGCGGGGATTCCTACAATGAGCAGTTCTTC. Translated: CASSLVVSGDSYNEQFF.

The chain carries TRBV7-9 and TRBJ2-5; tentatively, D is TRBD2 (5 bases). The DNA end is a closer match to TRBJ2-7, so the J assignment may be wrong. The germline gives CDR1 SEHNR, CDR2 FQNEAQ (reference sequence). CDR3 length: 13 amino acids. The CDR3 reads CASSLAGSYEQYF. In nucleotides, the CDR3 is TGTGCCAGCAGCTTAGCAGGGAGCTACGAGCAGTACTTC.

V and J are TRBV29-1 and TRBJ2-5; TRBD2 matches at 13 bases. Germline V gives CDR1 SQVTM, CDR2 ANQGSEA. The trim removed 4 bases at V and 2 bases at J, leaving 7 bases unmatched. The CDR3 has 16 amino acids. The CDR3 sequence: CSVGIGLAGVQETQYF. In DNA form, the CDR3 reads TGCAGCGTTGGTATAGGACTAGCGGGGGTACAAGAGACCCAGTACTTC.

The chain couples TRBV28 to TRBJ1-3; no clear D gene. CDR1 and CDR2 (germline): MDHEN, SYDVKM. With 10 bases removed from V and 0 bases from J, the gap between germline ends came to 7 bases. There are 12 residues in the CDR3. The CDR3 is CATGSSGNTIYF. The CDR3 nucleotides are TGTGCCACGGGGAGCTCTGGAAACACCATATATTTT.

This clone was observed a few times. The V gene is TRBV7-2, the J gene TRBJ1-1, with D perhaps TRBD1 (6 bases). V lost 2 bases, J lost 6 bases, and 13 bases lay in between. Germline values: CDR1 SGHTA, CDR2 FQGNSA. The CDR3 runs to 14 residues. The CDR3 sequence: CASSLQGRFAEAFF. In DNA, the CDR3 is TGTGCCAGCAGCTTACAGGGGCGCTTCGCTGAAGCTTTCTTT.

The chain recombines TRBV4-1 with TRBJ2-2; no reliable D call. This CDR3 contains 17 residues. The germline V and J ends were trimmed by 0 bases and 7 bases, with 18 bases remaining between them. Germline CDR1 reads MGHRA; CDR2 reads YSYEKL. CDR3 region: CASSQDLDFPNFGELFF. CDR3 nucleotides: TGCGCCAGCAGCCAAGATCTAGACTTTCCCAATTTCGGGGAGCTGTTTTTT.

This clone was observed many times. The chain combines TRBV9 with TRBJ2-4; perhaps TRBD2 as D (5 bases). Deletions cut 5 bases from V and 3 bases from J, with 15 bases between. The germline CDR1 and CDR2 sequences are SGDLS and YYNGEE. The CDR3 has 15 residues. CDR3 residues: CASSSGITDKNIQYF. The CDR3 DNA sequence: TGTGCCAGCAGTTCCGGGATAACGGACAAAAACATTCAGTACTTC.

The chain uses TRBV7-2 and TRBJ2-7; possibly TRBD1 for D (6 bases). Trimming removed 2 bases at V and 3 bases at J, with 14 bases between. Germline assignment: CDR1 SGHTA and CDR2 FQGNSA. The length of the CDR3 is 15 residues. DNA of the CDR3: TGTGCCAGCAGCTTACTACCCGGGACATACTACGAGCAGTACTTC. Translation: CASSLLPGTYYEQYF.

V gene TRBV30 combines with J gene TRBJ2-7; 12 bases are a match to TRBD2. CDR3 size: 15 residues. The V and J ends lost 2 bases and 2 bases, in that order; junction bases with no gene match: 4. Per germline, CDR1 GTSNPN and CDR2 SVGIG (reference sequence). The CDR3 spells CAWSPLAGGPYEQYF. CDR3 nucleotides: TGTGCCTGGAGTCCCCTAGCGGGAGGGCCCTACGAGCAGTACTTC.

This clone occurred a few times. V usage is TRBV7-8 and J usage is TRBJ1-2; tentatively, D is TRBD1 (6 bases). Per germline, CDR1 SGHVS and CDR2 FQNEAQ. V shed 0 bases and J shed 6 bases, with 11 bases lying between them. This CDR3 is built from 14 residues. CDR3 region: CASSLAGAGDGYTF. The DNA of the CDR3 is TGTGCCAGCAGCTTAGCGGGGGCGGGGGATGGCTACACCTTC.

The J gene is TRBJ2-3, the V gene TRBV27; perhaps TRBD1 as D (5 bases). CDR3 size: 16 residues. V was pared by 3 bases and J by 3 bases, with 16 bases between. Germline V CDR1 and CDR2: MNHEY, SMNVEV (reference sequence). The CDR3 DNA sequence: TGTGCCAGCAGTTTGGGGCCAGGGCCACGAACAGATACGCAGTATTTT. The encoded protein is CASSLGPGPRTDTQYF.

This clone occurred a few times. The genes are TRBV4-2 and TRBJ1-1, with 7 bases aligning to TRBD1. This CDR3 has 16 amino acids. J lost 0 bases, V lost 4 bases, and 8 bases had no gene match. Germline V lookup: CDR1 LGHNA, CDR2 YNFKEQ. DNA for the CDR3: TGTGCCAGCAGCCGGATACAGGGGCGAATGAACACTGAAGCTTTCTTT. Amino acid sequence: CASSRIQGRMNTEAFF.

The rearrangement links TRBV6-1 to TRBJ2-3; possibly TRBD1 for D (5 bases). V was cut by 6 bases and J by 5 bases, with 6 bases left in between. This CDR3 contains 11 residues. Germline lookup yields CDR1 MNHNS and CDR2 SASEGT. CDR3 sequence (DNA): TGTGCCAGCAGGCAGGGAGATACGCAGTATTTT. It codes for CASRQGDTQYF.

This clone was seen a few times. The chain is built from TRBV4-3 and TRBJ2-3; 7 bases are shared with TRBD2. With 4 bases clipped from V and 0 bases from J, the junction kept 10 bases outside the gene matches. Looked up from germline, CDR1 is LGHNA and CDR2 is YSLEER. The CDR3 contains 17 residues. The chain's CDR3 is CASSREAGRASTDTQYF. Written as DNA, the CDR3 is TGCGCCAGCAGCCGGGAAGCGGGGAGGGCAAGCACAGATACGCAGTATTTT.

This clone has more than one count but fewer than ten. This sequence joins TRBV29-1 and TRBJ2-2; perhaps TRBD1 as D (6 bases). Deletions cut 1 base from V and 9 bases from J, with 12 bases between. CDR3 size: 13 residues. Germline V gene data show CDR1 as SQVTM and CDR2 as ANQGSEA. The chain's CDR3 is CSVEAYGGRELFF. The CDR3 region has the DNA TGCAGCGTTGAAGCCTATGGGGGCCGGGAGCTGTTTTTT.

The V call is TRBV2, the J call TRBJ2-7; 10 positions agree with TRBD2. V lost 6 bases to trimming and J lost 3 bases; unmatched junction nucleotides: 5. CDR3 length equals 14 residues. The germline gives CDR1 SNHLY, CDR2 FYNNEI. CDR3 nucleotides: TGTGCCAGCAGGGGCGGACTAGCGGACTACGAGCAGTACTTC. Amino acid sequence: CASRGGLADYEQYF.

This clone was observed a handful of times. This chain joins TRBV28 and TRBJ2-6; D unresolved. This CDR3 region has 15 residues. Germline values: CDR1 MDHEN, CDR2 SYDVKM. V was pared by 3 bases and J by 0 bases, with 6 bases between. DNA of the CDR3: TGTGCCAGCAGTTTCAGAATCTCTGGGGCCAACGTCCTGACTTTC. Translating gives CASSFRISGANVLTF.

The chain recombines TRBV7-9 with TRBJ1-1; D remains ambiguous. The germline V gene encodes CDR1 SEHNR and CDR2 FQNEAQ (reference sequence). V dropped 2 bases and J dropped 2 bases, with 3 bases sitting between them. The CDR3 spans 12 residues. DNA of the CDR3: TGTGCCAGCAGCTTATCAAACACTGAAGCTTTCTTT. Protein: CASSLSNTEAFF.

This clone was recorded a few times. The chain uses TRBV18 and TRBJ1-5; the match to TRBD1 covers 9 bases. Germline V lookup: CDR1 KGHSH, CDR2 LQKENI. CDR3 size: 15 residues. V dropped 2 bases and J dropped 7; count of bases not matched to a gene: 6. As DNA, the CDR3 is TGTGCCAGCTCACCAGGGACAGGGACCGGACAGCCCCAGCATTTT. Its protein product is CASSPGTGTGQPQHF.

The gene calls are TRBV5-6 and TRBJ1-2; possible D gene TRBD1, 5 bases. V was cut by 0 bases and J by 6 bases, with 12 bases left in between. The germline V gene encodes CDR1 SGHDT and CDR2 YYEEEE. The CDR3 has 14 residues. The CDR3 region has the DNA TGTGCCAGCAGCTTGGAAAGGGGTCCCCATGGCTACACCTTC. As protein: CASSLERGPHGYTF. The whole variable domain, remainder taken from reference TRBV5-6 and TRBJ1-2, is DAGVTQSPTHLIKTRGQQVTLRCSPKSGHDTVSWYQQALGQGPQFIFQYYEEEERQRGNFPDRFSGHQFPNYSSELNVNALLLGDSALYLCASSLERGPHGYTFGSGTRLTVV.